This TCR beta chain was sequenced during a study of blood T cell repertoires in COVID-19. For the study at large: Researchers got acute and convalescent COVID-19 samples from the United States, Italy and Spain. Sources were T cells, B-cell-depleted T cells, or PBMCs; the material itself was cDNA or gDNA.

The germline V gene encodes CDR1 MNHNY and CDR2 SVGAGI (reference sequence). Deletions cut 5 bases from V and 3 bases from J, with 26 bases between. The CDR3 is 20 amino acids. Under the authors' procedure: Nucleated cell number was recorded as an estimate derived from reference gene primer amplification. The repertoire was sequenced with immunoSEQ multiplex PCR; TCRdb's copy has only in-frame clones and lacks some. For V, J and clone size, that table is used; D and trimming come from the DNA. Among 140,000 to 150,000 clones listed, about three quarters were seen once. There are many counts of this clone.

The genes are TRBV6-6 and TRBJ2-6, with D tentatively TRBD1 (6 bases). The sequence was collected from a woman aged 60-75 years with acute or convalescent COVID-19. Sample: peripheral blood. CDR3 nucleotides: TGTGCCAGCAGTCCGAGGGGCAGGGACACAACGCAACGTGGGGCCAACGTCCTGACTTTC. Translation: CASSPRGRDTTQRGANVLTF.